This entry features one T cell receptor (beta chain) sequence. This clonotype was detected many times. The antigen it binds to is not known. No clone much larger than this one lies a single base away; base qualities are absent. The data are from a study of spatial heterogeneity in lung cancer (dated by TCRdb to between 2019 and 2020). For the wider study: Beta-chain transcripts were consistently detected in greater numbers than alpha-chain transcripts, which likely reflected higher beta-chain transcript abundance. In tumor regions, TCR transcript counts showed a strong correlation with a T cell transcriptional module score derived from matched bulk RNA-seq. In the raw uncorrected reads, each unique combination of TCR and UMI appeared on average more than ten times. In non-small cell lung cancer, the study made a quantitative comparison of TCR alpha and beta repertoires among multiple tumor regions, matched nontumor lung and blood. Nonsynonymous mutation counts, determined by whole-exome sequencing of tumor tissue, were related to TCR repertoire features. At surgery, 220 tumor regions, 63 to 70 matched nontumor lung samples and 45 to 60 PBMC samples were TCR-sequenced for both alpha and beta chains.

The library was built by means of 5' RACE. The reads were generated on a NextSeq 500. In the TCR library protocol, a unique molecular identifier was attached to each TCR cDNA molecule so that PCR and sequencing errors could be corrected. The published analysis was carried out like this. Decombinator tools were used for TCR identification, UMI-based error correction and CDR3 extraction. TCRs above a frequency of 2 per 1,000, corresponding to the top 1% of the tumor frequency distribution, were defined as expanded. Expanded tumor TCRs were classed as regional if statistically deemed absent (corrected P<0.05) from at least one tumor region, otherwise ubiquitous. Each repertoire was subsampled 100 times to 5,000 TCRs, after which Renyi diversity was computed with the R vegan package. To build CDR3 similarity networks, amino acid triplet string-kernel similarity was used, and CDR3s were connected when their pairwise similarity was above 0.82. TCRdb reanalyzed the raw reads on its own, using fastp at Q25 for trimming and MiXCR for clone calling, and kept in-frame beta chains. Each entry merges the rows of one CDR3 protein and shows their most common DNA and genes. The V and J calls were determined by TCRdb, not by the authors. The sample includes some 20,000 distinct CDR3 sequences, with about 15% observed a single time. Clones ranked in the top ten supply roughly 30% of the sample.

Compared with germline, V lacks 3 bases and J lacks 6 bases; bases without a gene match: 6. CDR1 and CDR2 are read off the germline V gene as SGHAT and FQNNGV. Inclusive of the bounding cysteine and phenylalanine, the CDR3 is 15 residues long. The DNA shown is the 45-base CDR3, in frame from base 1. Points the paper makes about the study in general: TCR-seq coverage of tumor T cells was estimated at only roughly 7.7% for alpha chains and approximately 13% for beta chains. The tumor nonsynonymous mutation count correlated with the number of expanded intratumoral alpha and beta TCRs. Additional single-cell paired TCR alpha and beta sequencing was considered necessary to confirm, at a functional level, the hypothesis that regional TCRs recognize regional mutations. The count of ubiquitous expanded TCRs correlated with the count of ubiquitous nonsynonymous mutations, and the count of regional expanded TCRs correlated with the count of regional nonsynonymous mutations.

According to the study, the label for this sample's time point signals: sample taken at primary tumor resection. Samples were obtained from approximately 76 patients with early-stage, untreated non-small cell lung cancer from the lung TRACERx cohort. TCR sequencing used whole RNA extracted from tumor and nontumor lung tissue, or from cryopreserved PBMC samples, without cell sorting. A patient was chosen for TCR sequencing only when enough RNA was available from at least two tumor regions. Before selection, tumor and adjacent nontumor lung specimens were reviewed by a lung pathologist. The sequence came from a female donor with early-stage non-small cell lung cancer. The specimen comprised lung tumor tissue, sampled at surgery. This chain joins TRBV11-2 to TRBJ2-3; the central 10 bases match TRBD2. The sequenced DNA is TGTGCCAGCAGCTTGCTAGCGGGAGCAGGGGATACGCAGTATTTT. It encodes CASSLLAGAGDTQYF.